This passage covers 18 T cell receptor beta chains from one sample sequenced in a study of blood T cells in healthy people across ages. The use of a sample-barcoded 5' primer and a J-beta primer mix characterized a second PCR of 7 to 11 cycles. Using its own MiXCR run on the 5' RACE reads, TCRdb lists one record per CDR3 protein. The table records fewer than 950,000 distinct CDR3 sequences, under 40% of them present only once. What was sequenced was blood. The receptors here all came from a man aged 18 to 29 in good health.

CDR3 sequence: CSVESRLSQETQYF. In DNA, the CDR3 is TGCAGCGTTGAAAGCCGACTCTCCCAAGAGACCCAGTACTTC. The V and J genes are TRBV29-1 and TRBJ2-5, with D unresolved. CDR1 is SQVTM and CDR2 is ANQGSEA in the germline V gene. Trimming cost V 2 bases and J 1 base, with 11 bases left between them. The CDR3 is 14 amino acids.

This clonotype was seen a single time. J is TRBJ1-3 and V is TRBV4-2; the D gene is possibly TRBD1 (6 bases). CDR3 length: 16 residues. Germline lookup yields CDR1 LGHNA and CDR2 YNFKEQ. The germline V and J ends were trimmed by 1 base and 4 bases, with 14 bases remaining between them. In nucleotides, the CDR3 is TGTGCCAGCAGCCAAGGAGGAGTGACAGGAGGAAACACCATATATTTT. Protein: CASSQGGVTGGNTIYF.

The chain uses TRBV12-3 or TRBV12-4 and TRBJ2-3; TRBD2 matches at 9 bases. This CDR3 is built from 15 residues. The J segment lost 2 bases and the V segment lost 5 bases, leaving 5 bases of the junction unmatched. CDR3 sequence (DNA): TGTGCCAGCAGTATGACTAGCGGAACCACAGATACGCAGTATTTT. It encodes CASSMTSGTTDTQYF.

This clonotype was seen only a few times. The V and J genes are TRBV5-1 and TRBJ2-3; the D gene could be TRBD1 or TRBD2 (6 bases each). In germline, CDR1 is SGHRS, CDR2 YFSETQ. Trimming left V 4 bases short and J 1 base short, with 13 bases between. The CDR3 runs to 15 residues. The CDR3 region is CASSPGATRTDTQYF. The CDR3 coding sequence is TGCGCCAGCAGCCCGGGGGCCACACGCACAGATACGCAGTATTTT. The whole variable domain, remainder taken from reference TRBV5-1 and TRBJ2-3, is KAGVTQTPRYLIKTRGQQVTLSCSPISGHRSVSWYQQTPGQGLQFLFEYFSETQRNKGNFPGRFSGRQFSNSRSEMNVSTLELGDSALYLCASSPGATRTDTQYFGPGTRLTVL.

Comment on this clonotype: A much larger clone lies one base from this, so it may be a read error. The genes are TRBV7-6 and TRBJ2-7; the D gene is possibly TRBD2 (5 bases). The J call is in doubt because the DNA end fits TRBJ2-5 better. From germline, CDR1 is SGHVS and CDR2 FNYEAQ. There are 16 residues in the CDR3. As DNA, the CDR3 is TGTGCCAGCAGCCCAGAGGTGGAGGCGTTGTCGGAGACCCAGTACTTC. As protein: CASSPEVEALSETQYF.

This sequence joins TRBV10-3 and TRBJ2-3; unclear D gene. The CDR3 runs to 13 residues. CDR1 and CDR2 from the germline V gene are ENHRY and SYGVKD. Trimming removed 4 bases from V and 5 bases from J, with 10 bases in between. The CDR3, as DNA: TGTGCCATCAGTGGGCCGATCCTAGATACGCAGTATTTT. Its translation is CAISGPILDTQYF.

The CDR3 DNA reads TGTGCCAGCAGCCAAGACAGTGGCAGGGGAAACACTGAAGCTTTCTTT. Amino acid sequence: CASSQDSGRGNTEAFF. The chain is built from TRBV3-1 and TRBJ1-1; weak D call: TRBD1 (6 bases). Germline assignment: CDR1 LGHDT and CDR2 YNNKEL (reference sequence). V shed 0 bases and J shed 2 bases, with 13 bases lying between them. CDR3 length: 16 amino acids.

The chain is built from TRBV20-1 and TRBJ1-2; D is perhaps TRBD1 (5 bases). The V end was cut by 5 bases, the J end by 3 bases, with 13 bases between. The CDR3 spans 13 residues. Germline V gene sequence: CDR1 DFQATT, CDR2 SNEGSKA (reference sequence). The CDR3 reads CSAETLGDYGYTF. CDR3 coding DNA: TGCAGTGCTGAGACCCTAGGGGACTATGGCTACACCTTC.

The chain combines TRBV9 with TRBJ1-5; the D gene is possibly TRBD1 (5 bases). V shed 3 bases and J shed 0 bases, with 13 bases lying between them. This CDR3 is 16 amino acids long. In germline, CDR1 is SGDLS, CDR2 YYNGEE. CDR3 sequence reads: CASSAGTGDSNQPQHF. CDR3 sequence (DNA): TGTGCCAGCAGCGCCGGGACGGGTGATAGCAATCAGCCCCAGCATTTT.

This clonotype was recorded a few times. The V call is TRBV5-1, the J call TRBJ2-3; 9 bases are shared with TRBD2. Per germline, CDR1 SGHRS and CDR2 YFSETQ. V dropped 4 bases and J dropped 1; count of bases not matched to a gene: 4. There are 15 residues in the CDR3. Written as DNA, the CDR3 is TGCGCCAGCAGCATGGGACTAGCTGGCACAGATACGCAGTATTTT. It translates to CASSMGLAGTDTQYF.

The chain employs TRBV3-1 and TRBJ1-2, with D perhaps TRBD1 (6 bases). V was clipped by 1 base and J by 4 bases, with 19 bases between them. The length of the CDR3 is 17 residues. Germline-derived CDR1 and CDR2 are LGHDT and YNNKEL (reference sequence). The CDR3 spells CASSQGGLAGSGYGYTF. The CDR3, as DNA: TGTGCCAGCAGCCAAGGGGGGCTGGCGGGGAGTGGCTATGGCTACACCTTC. Complete variable domain (other parts from reference TRBV3-1 and TRBJ1-2): DTAVSQTPKYLVTQMGNDKSIKCEQNLGHDTMYWYKQDSKKFLKIMFSYNNKELIINETVPNRFSPKSPDKAHLNLHINSLELGDSAVYFCASSQGGLAGSGYGYTFGSGTRLTVV.

This clonotype was seen only a few times. V usage is TRBV15 and J usage is TRBJ2-6; no clear D gene. CDR1 LNHNV and CDR2 YYDKDF come from the germline V gene (reference sequence). V lost 0 bases and J 0 bases, leaving 3 bases between the germline ends. The CDR3 has 15 amino acids. CDR3 protein: CATSREDSGANVLTF. CDR3 DNA sequence: TGTGCCACCAGCAGAGAGGACTCTGGGGCCAACGTCCTGACTTTC.

This rearrangement joins TRBV14 to TRBJ1-2, with unresolved D. CDR3 length: 14 amino acids. The germline gives CDR1 SGHDN, CDR2 FVKESK. Trimming took 4 bases from V and 8 from J, leaving 17 bases between them. For the CDR3, the DNA is TGTGCCAGCAGCCCCCCGTATGCGGAGGAGGGCTACACCTTC. It translates to CASSPPYAEEGYTF.

The genes are TRBV6-2 or TRBV6-3 and TRBJ2-5; D is possibly TRBD2 (5 bases). The CDR3 extends over 14 amino acids. V lost 7 bases, J lost 4 bases, and 16 bases lay in between. Germline loops: CDR1 MNHEY, CDR2 SVGEGT. The CDR3: CASNPSGVGETQYF. CDR3 sequence (DNA): TGTGCCAGCAACCCCTCCGGGGTCGGAGAGACCCAGTACTTC.

The rearrangement uses TRBV6-1 and TRBJ1-2, with D possibly matching TRBD1 (5 bases). The CDR3 contains 12 residues. Germline lookup yields CDR1 MNHNS and CDR2 SASEGT. V gave up 5 bases and J gave up 6 bases, with 10 bases separating them. The CDR3 sequence is CASSTGRNGYTF. CDR3 bases: TGTGCCAGCAGTACAGGAAGGAATGGCTACACCTTC.

This clonotype came up a few times. The chain recombines TRBV14 with TRBJ2-6, with TRBD2 matching 7 bases. Germline CDR1 SGHDN, CDR2 FVKESK. This CDR3 comprises 19 residues. After removal of 6 bases from V and 0 bases from J, the junction contained 14 bases not matched to a gene. The CDR3 loop is CASSLRGEGRFSGANVLTF. CDR3 DNA: TGTGCCAGCAGTCTCAGAGGGGAGGGTCGGTTCTCTGGGGCCAACGTCCTGACTTTC. Full variable domain (rest looked up from reference TRBV14 and TRBJ2-6): EAGVTQFPSHSVIEKGQTVTLRCDPISGHDNLYWYRRVMGKEIKFLLHFVKESKQDESGMPNNRFLAERTGGTYSTLKVQPAELEDSGVYFCASSLRGEGRFSGANVLTFGAGSRLTVL.

The genes are TRBV7-3 and TRBJ2-3; D is uncertain. CDR3 length: 15 amino acids. Deletions cut 4 bases from V and 1 base from J, with 12 bases between. Germline loops: CDR1 SGHTA, CDR2 FQGTGA. The CDR3 coding sequence is TGTGCCAGCAGCTGGGTTGGGGATGGCACAGATACGCAGTATTTT. It translates to CASSWVGDGTDTQYF.

This clonotype was found a few times. V usage is TRBV28 and J usage is TRBJ1-2; D may be TRBD1 (5 bases). The V end lost 7 bases, the J end lost 1 base, and 13 bases lay between the germline ends. The CDR3 has 14 residues. Germline V lookup: CDR1 MDHEN, CDR2 SYDVKM. The DNA for the CDR3 is TGTGCCAGCACCGCCGGGACCTTTAACTATGGCTACACCTTC. Translation gives CASTAGTFNYGYTF.